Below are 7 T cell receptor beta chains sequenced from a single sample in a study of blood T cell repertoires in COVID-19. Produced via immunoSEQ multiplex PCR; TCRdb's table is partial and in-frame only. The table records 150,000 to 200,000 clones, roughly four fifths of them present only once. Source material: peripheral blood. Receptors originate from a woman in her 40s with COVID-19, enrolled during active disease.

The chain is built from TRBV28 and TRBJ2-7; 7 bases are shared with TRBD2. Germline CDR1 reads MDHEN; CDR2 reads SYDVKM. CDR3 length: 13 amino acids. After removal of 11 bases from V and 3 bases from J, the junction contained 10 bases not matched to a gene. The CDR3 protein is CAGQTSSSYEQYF. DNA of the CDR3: TGTGCCGGCCAGACTAGCTCGAGCTACGAGCAGTACTTC.

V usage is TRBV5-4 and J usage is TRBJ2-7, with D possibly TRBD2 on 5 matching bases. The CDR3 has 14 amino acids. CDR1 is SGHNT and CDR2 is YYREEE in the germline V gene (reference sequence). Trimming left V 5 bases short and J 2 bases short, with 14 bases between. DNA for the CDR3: TGTGCCAGCAGTGCCCGTCGAGGGCCCTACGAGCAGTACGTC. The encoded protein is CASSARRGPYEQYV.

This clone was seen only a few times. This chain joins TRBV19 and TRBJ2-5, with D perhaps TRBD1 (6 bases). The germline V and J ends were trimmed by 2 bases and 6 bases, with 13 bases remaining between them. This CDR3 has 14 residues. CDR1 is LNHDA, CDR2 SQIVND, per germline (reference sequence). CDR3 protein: CASSIQGYGKTQYF. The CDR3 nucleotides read TGTGCCAGTAGTATACAGGGGTACGGAAAGACCCAGTACTTC.

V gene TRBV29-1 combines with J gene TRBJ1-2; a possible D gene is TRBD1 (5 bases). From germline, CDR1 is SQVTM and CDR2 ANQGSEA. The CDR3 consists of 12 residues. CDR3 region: CTTRRGRDGYTF. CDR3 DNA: TGCACCACACGGAGGGGCCGGGATGGCTACACCTTC.

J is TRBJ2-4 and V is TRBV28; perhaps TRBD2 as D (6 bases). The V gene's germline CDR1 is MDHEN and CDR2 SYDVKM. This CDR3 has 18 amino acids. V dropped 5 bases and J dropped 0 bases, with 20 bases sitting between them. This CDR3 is CASSPTGGRGLAKNIQYF. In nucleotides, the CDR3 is TGTGCCAGCAGTCCAACGGGTGGGCGGGGTCTAGCCAAAAACATTCAGTACTTC.

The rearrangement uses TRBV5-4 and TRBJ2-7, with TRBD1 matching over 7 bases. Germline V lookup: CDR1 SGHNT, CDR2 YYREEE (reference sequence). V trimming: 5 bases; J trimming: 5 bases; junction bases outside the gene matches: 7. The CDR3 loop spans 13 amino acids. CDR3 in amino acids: CASSSRQGDEQYF. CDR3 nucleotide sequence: TGTGCCAGCAGTTCCCGACAGGGCGACGAGCAGTACTTC.

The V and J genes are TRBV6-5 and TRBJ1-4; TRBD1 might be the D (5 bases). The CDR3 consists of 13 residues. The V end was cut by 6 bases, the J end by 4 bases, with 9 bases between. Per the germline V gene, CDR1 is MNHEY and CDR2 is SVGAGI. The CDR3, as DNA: TGTGCCAGCAGCCGGGACTTTAATGAAAAACTGTTTTTT. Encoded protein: CASSRDFNEKLFF.